This note documents a single T cell receptor beta chain sequence. The source of the sample is a study of blood T cell repertoires in COVID-19. Study overall: Whether acute or convalescent, the COVID-19 samples came from the United States, Italy and Spain. Sample material is recorded as cDNA or gDNA derived from T cells, B-cell-depleted T cells, or PBMCs.

The CDR3 extends over 13 amino acids. Trimming shortened V by 3 bases and J by 2 bases, and 8 bases separated the two germline ends. The germline V gene encodes CDR1 SGHTA and CDR2 FQGTGA. In the original analysis: Amplifying reference gene primers gave estimates of nucleated cell counts. Clones were sequenced by immunoSEQ multiplex PCR, and TCRdb holds only the in-frame ones, with some missing. The V and J calls and the clone size are those of that table, but D and trimming were determined from the DNA. The sample holds about 410,000 clones; around nine tenths are singletons and the top ten take 1.7%. Enrolled through a virtual design, the participants were between roughly 18 and 90 years of age and came from under 25 US areas.

The chain has TRBV7-3 and TRBJ2-7; D is ambiguous. Sequencing was carried out using PBMCs or T cells enriched from blood (not recorded which). The receptor comes from a woman under 40 who had recovered from COVID-19. The CDR3 here is CASSLSRTYEQYF. In DNA form, the CDR3 reads TGTGCCAGCAGCTTGTCCAGAACCTACGAGCAGTACTTC. The full variable domain, completed using reference TRBV7-3 and TRBJ2-7, is GAGVSQTPSNKVTEKGKYVELRCDPISGHTALYWYRQSLGQGPEFLIYFQGTGAADDSGLPNDRFFAVRPEGSVSTLKIQRTERGDSAVYLCASSLSRTYEQYFGPGTRLTVT.